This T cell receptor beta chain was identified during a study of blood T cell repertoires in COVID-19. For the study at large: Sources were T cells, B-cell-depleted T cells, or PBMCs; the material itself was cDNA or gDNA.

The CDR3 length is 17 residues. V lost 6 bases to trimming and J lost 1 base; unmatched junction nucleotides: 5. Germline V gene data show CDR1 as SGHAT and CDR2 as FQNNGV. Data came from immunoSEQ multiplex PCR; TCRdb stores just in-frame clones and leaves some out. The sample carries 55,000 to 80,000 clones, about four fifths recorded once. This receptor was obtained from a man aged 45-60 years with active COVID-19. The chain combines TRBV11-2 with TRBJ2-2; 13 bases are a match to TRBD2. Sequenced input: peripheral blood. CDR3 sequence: CASRGGLAGKNTGELFF. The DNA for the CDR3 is TGTGCCAGCAGGGGGGGACTAGCGGGAAAGAACACCGGGGAGCTGTTTTTT.